Sequencing of this T cell receptor (beta chain) was carried out in a study of T-cell memory formation after mild COVID-19. About the research overall: Clusters of TCRs were largely donor specific. Regarding the study as a whole: A balance of CD4 and CD8 characterized clones contracting day 15 to 85, whereas later expanders leaned CD4+. Pre-infection memory held some responding clones, suggesting pre-existing cross-reactive T cells responded.

This CDR3 region has 12 residues. Trimming took off 5 bases at V and 12 bases at J, with 17 bases between the two ends. Germline V lookup: CDR1 LNHDA, CDR2 SQIVND (reference sequence). TCRdb reanalysed the 5' RACE reads using MiXCR and keeps one entry per CDR3 protein. The repertoire has about 400,000 distinct CDR3 sequences, 23% of them found once; the top ten carry under 15%. To note about this clonotype: Antigen unknown.

The source is an adult woman who had mild COVID-19 (a few samples of this study predate the infection). Cell type and time point are not known. V usage is TRBV19 and J usage is TRBJ2-7, with D possibly called TRBD1 or TRBD2 (5 bases each). Material for sequencing was PBMCs or a T cell subset sorted from them (not recorded which). CDR3 DNA sequence: TGTGCCAGTAGTCTTTTCCGGGACGGGACGTACTTC. It yields the protein CASSLFRDGTYF.